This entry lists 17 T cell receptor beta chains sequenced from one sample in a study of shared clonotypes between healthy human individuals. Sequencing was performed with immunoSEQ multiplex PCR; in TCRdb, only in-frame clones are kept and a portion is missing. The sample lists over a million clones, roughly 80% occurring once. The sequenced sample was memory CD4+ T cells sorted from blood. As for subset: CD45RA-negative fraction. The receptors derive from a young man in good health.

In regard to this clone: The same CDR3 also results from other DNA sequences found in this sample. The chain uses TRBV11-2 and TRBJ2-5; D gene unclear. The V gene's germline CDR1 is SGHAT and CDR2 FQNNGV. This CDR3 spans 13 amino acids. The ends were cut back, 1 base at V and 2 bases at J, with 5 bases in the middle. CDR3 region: CASSLGLQETQYF. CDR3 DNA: TGTGCCAGCAGCTTAGGCCTACAAGAGACCCAGTACTTC. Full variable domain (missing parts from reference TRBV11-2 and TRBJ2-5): EAGVAQSPRYKIIEKRQSVAFWCNPISGHATLYWYQQILGQGPKLLIQFQNNGVVDDSQLPKDRFSAERLKGVDSTLKIQPAKLEDSAVYLCASSLGLQETQYFGPGTRLLVL.

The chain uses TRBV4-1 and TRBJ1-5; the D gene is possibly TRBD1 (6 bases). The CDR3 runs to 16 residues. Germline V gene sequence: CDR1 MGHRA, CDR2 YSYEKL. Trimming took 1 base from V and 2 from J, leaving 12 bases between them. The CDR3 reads CASSQGKGGGNQPQHF. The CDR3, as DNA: TGCGCCAGCAGCCAAGGTAAAGGGGGAGGCAATCAGCCCCAGCATTTT.

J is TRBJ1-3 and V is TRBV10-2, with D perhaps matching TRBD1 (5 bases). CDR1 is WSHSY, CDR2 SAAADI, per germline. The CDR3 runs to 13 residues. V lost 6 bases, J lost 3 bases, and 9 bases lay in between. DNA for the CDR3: TGCGCCAGCAGCAGGGTTGGTGGAAACACCATATATTTT. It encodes CASSRVGGNTIYF.

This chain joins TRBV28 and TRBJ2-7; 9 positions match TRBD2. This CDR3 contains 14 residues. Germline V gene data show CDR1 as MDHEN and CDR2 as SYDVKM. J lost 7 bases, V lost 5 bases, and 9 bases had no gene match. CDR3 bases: TGTGCCAGCAGTCTCAGCGGGGGGCTAGGGGAGCAGTACTTC. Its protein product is CASSLSGGLGEQYF.

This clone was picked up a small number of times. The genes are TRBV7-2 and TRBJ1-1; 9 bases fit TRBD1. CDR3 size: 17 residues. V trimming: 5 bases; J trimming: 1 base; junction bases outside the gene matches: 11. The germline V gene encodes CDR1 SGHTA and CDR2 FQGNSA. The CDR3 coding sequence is TGTGCCAGCAGCAAAGTCCCGGGACAGGGTTGGAACACTGAAGCTTTCTTT. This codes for CASSKVPGQGWNTEAFF.

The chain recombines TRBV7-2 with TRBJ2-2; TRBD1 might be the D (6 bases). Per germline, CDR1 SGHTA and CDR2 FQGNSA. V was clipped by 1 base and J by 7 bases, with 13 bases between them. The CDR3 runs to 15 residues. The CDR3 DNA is TGTGCCAGCAGCTTAGAGGTGGGGGCAAGCGGGGAGCTGTTTTTT. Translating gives CASSLEVGASGELFF.

The CDR3 DNA reads TGTGCCAGCAGCCCGGGACAGGGTCCTGGGGCCAACGTCCTGACTTTC. This codes for CASSPGQGPGANVLTF. The chain uses TRBV5-6 and TRBJ2-6; TRBD1 matches at 9 bases. CDR1 SGHDT and CDR2 YYEEEE come from the germline V gene. V dropped 4 bases and J dropped 2; count of bases not matched to a gene: 4. The CDR3 consists of 16 residues.

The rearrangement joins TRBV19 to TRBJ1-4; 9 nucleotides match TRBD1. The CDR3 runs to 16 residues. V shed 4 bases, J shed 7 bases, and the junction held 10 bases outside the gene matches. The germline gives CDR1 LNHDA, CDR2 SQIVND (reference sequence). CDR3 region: CASSKLQGAASEKLFF. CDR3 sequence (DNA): TGTGCCAGTAGTAAATTACAGGGGGCGGCTAGTGAAAAACTGTTTTTT.

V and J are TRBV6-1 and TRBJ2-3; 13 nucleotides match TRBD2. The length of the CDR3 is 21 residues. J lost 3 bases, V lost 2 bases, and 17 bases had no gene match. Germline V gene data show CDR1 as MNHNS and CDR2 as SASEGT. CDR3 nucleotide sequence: TGTGCCAGCAGTGAAATCCCGACTAGCGGGGGGATGGTGGGGAGTACAGATACGCAGTATTTT. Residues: CASSEIPTSGGMVGSTDTQYF.

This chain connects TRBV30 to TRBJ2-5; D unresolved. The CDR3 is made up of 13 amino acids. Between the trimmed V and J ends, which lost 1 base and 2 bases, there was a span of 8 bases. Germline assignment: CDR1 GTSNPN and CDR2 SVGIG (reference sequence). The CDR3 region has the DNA TGTGCCTGGAGTGCGGTGCGACAAGAGACCCAGTACTTC. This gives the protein CAWSAVRQETQYF.

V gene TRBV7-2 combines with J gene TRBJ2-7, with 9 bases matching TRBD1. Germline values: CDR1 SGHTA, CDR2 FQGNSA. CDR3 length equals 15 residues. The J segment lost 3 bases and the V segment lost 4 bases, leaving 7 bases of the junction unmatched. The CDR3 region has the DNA TGTGCCAGCAGCTCCACAGGGGGCAGGTTCTACGAGCAGTACTTC. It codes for CASSSTGGRFYEQYF.

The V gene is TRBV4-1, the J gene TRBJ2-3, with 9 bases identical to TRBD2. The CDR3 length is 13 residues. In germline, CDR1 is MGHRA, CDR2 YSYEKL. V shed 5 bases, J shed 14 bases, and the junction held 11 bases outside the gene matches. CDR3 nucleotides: TGCGCCAGCAGCGGCGAGGGAGCGGGAGGCATGTATTTT. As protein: CASSGEGAGGMYF.

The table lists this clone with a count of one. CDR3 nucleotides: TGCGCCAGCAGCTTGGAACAGGGGGCAACTAATGAAAAACTGTTTTTT. Translating it yields CASSLEQGATNEKLFF. The chain combines TRBV5-1 with TRBJ1-4; 8 bases fit TRBD1. J gave up 0 bases and V 0 bases, and 1 base lay outside the gene matches. The CDR3 covers 16 residues. In germline, CDR1 is SGHRS, CDR2 YFSETQ.

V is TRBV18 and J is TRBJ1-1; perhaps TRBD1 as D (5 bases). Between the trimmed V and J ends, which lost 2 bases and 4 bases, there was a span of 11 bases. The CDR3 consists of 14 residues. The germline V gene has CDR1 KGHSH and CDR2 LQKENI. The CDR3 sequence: CASSPGGGSTEAFF. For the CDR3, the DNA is TGTGCCAGCTCACCAGGGGGGGGGAGCACTGAAGCTTTCTTT.

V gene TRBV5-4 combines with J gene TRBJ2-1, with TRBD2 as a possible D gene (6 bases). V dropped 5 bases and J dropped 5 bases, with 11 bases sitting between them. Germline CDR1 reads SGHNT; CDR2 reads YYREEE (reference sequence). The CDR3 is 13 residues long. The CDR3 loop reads CASSQDYHNEQFF. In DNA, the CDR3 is TGTGCCAGCAGTCAGGACTACCACAATGAGCAGTTCTTC.

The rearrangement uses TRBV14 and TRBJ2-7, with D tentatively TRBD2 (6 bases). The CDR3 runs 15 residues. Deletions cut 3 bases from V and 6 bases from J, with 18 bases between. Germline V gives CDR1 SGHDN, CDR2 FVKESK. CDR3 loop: CASSQDYPDLGEQYF. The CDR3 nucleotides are TGTGCCAGCAGCCAGGACTACCCCGACCTCGGCGAGCAGTACTTC.

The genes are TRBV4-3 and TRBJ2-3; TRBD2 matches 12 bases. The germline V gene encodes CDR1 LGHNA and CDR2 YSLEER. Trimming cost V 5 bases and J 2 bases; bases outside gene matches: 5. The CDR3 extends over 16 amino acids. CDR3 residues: CASSLLAGGVTDTQYF. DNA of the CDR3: TGCGCCAGCAGCTTACTAGCGGGAGGCGTCACAGATACGCAGTATTTT.